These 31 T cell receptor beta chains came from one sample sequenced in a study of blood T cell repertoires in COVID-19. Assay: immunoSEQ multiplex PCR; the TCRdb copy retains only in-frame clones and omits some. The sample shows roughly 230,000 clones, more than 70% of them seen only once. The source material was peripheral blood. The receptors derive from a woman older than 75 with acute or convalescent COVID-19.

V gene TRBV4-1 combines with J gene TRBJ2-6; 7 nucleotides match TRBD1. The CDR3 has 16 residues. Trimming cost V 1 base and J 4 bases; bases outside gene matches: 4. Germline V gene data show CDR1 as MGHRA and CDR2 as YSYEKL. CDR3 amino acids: CASSQGQGTGANVLTF. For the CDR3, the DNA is TGCGCCAGCAGCCAAGGACAGGGCACCGGGGCCAACGTCCTGACTTTC.

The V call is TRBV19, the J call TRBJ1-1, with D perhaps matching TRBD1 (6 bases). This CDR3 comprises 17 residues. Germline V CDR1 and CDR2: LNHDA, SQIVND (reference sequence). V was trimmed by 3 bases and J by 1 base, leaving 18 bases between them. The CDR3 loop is CASSMSGGWRSNTEAFF. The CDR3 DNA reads TGTGCCAGTAGTATGTCGGGGGGCTGGCGTTCGAACACTGAAGCTTTCTTT. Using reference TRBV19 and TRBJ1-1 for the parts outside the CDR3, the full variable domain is DGGITQSPKYLFRKEGQNVTLSCEQNLNHDAMYWYRQDPGQGLRLIYYSQIVNDFQKGDIAEGYSVSREKKESFPLTVTSAQKNPTAFYLCASSMSGGWRSNTEAFFGQGTRLTVV.

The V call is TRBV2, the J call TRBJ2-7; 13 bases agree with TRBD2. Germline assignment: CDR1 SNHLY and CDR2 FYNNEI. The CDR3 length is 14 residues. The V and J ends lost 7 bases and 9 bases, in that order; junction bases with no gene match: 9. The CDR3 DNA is TGTGCCAGCACTACGGGACTAGCGGGGTCTGGGCAGTACTTC. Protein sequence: CASTTGLAGSGQYF.

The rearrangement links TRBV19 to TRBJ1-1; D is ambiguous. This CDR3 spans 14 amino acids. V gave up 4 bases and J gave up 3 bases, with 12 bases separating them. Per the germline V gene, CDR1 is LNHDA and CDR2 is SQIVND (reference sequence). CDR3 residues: CASSRGVGDTEAFF. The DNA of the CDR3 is TGTGCCAGTAGTAGGGGAGTCGGGGACACTGAAGCTTTCTTT. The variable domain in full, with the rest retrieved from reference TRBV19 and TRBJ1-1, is DGGITQSPKYLFRKEGQNVTLSCEQNLNHDAMYWYRQDPGQGLRLIYYSQIVNDFQKGDIAEGYSVSREKKESFPLTVTSAQKNPTAFYLCASSRGVGDTEAFFGQGTRLTVV.

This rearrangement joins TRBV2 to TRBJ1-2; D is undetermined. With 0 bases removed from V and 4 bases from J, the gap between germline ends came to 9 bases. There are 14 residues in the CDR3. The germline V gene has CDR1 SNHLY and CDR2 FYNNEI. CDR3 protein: CASSEAGVGYGYTF. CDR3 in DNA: TGTGCCAGCAGTGAAGCCGGGGTAGGCTATGGCTACACCTTC. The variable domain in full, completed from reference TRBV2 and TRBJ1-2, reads EPEVTQTPSHQVTQMGQEVILRCVPISNHLYFYWYRQILGQKVEFLVSFYNNEISEKSEIFDDQFSVERPDGSNFTLKIRSTKLEDSAMYFCASSEAGVGYGYTFGSGTRLTVV.

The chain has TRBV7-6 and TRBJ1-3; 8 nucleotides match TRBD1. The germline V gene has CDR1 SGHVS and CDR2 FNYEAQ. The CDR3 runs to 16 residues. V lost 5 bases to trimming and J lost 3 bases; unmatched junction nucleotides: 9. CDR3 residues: CASSPGQGGSGNTIYF. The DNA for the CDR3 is TGTGCCAGCAGCCCAGGACAGGGAGGAAGTGGAAACACCATATATTTT.

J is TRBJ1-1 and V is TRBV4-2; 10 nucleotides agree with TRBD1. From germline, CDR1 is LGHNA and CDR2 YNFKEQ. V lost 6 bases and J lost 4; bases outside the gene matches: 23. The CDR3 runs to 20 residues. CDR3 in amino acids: CASRPRQGAYVPTAVTEAFF. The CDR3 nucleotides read TGTGCCAGCAGACCTCGACAGGGGGCTTACGTACCGACTGCGGTCACTGAAGCTTTCTTT.

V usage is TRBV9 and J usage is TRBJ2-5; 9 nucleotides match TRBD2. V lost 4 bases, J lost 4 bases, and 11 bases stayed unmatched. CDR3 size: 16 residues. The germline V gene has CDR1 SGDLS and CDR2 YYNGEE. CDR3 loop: CASSPHLAGRGETQYF. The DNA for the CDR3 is TGTGCCAGCAGCCCCCATCTAGCGGGACGGGGAGAGACCCAGTACTTC.

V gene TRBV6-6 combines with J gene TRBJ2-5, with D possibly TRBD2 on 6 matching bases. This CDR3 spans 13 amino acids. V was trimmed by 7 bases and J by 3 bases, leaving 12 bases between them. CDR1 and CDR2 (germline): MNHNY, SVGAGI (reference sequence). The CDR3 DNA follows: TGTGCCAGCACCTTGACTAGGAAAGAGACCCAGTACTTC. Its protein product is CASTLTRKETQYF.

CDR3 sequence: CASGLEGGSQSSNQPQHF. CDR3 coding DNA: TGTGCTAGTGGTTTGGAGGGGGGGTCGCAGTCTAGCAATCAGCCCCAGCATTTT. This sequence joins TRBV12-5 and TRBJ1-5, with D perhaps matching TRBD1 (6 bases). This CDR3 spans 18 amino acids. Germline V gives CDR1 LGHNT, CDR2 FRNRAP. V was shortened by 1 base and J by 0 bases, with 16 bases between the two germline ends.

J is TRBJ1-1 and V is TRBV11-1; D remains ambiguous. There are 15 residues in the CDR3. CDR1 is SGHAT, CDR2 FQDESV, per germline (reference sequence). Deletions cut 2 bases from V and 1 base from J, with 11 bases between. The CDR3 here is CASSLLYSKNTEAFF. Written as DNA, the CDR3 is TGTGCCAGCAGCTTACTCTACAGCAAGAACACTGAAGCTTTCTTT.

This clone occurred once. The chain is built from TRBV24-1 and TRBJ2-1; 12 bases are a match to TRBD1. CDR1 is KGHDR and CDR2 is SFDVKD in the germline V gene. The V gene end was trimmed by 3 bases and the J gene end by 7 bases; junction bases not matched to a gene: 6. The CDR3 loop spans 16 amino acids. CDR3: CATSDAGQGASNEQFF. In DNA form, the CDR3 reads TGTGCCACCAGTGATGCGGGACAGGGGGCGAGTAATGAGCAGTTCTTC.

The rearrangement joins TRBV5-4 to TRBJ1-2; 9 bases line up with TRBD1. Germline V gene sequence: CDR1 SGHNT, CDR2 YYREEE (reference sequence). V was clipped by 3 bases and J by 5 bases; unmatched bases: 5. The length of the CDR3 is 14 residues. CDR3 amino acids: CASSYPGQGYGYTF. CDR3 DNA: TGTGCCAGCAGCTACCCCGGACAGGGGTATGGCTACACCTTC.

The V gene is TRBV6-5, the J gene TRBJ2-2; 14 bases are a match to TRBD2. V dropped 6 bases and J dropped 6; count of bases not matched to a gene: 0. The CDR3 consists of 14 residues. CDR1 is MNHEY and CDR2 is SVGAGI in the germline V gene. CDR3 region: CASRGLAGAGELFF. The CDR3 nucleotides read TGTGCCAGCAGGGGACTAGCGGGGGCCGGGGAGCTGTTTTTT.

CDR3 in amino acids: CASSPPGIQANVLTF. The CDR3, as DNA: TGTGCCAGCAGTCCCCCAGGGATTCAGGCCAACGTCCTGACTTTC. The chain recombines TRBV6-5 with TRBJ2-6, with D possibly TRBD1 on 5 matching bases. Trimming removed 5 bases from V and 6 bases from J, with 14 bases in between. The germline CDR1 and CDR2 sequences are MNHEY and SVGAGI. The CDR3 covers 15 residues.

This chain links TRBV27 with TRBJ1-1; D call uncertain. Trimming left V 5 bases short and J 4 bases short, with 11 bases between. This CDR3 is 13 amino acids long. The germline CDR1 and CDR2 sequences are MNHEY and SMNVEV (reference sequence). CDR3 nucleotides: TGTGCCAGCAGTCGCGACATTGGCACTGAAGCTTTCTTT. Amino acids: CASSRDIGTEAFF.

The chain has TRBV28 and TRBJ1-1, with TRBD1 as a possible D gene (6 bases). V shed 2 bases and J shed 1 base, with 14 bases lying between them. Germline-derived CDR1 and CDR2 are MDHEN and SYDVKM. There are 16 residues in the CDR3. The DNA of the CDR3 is TGTGCCAGCAGTTTAAGTACAGGGCTGGAGAACACTGAAGCTTTCTTT. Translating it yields CASSLSTGLENTEAFF.

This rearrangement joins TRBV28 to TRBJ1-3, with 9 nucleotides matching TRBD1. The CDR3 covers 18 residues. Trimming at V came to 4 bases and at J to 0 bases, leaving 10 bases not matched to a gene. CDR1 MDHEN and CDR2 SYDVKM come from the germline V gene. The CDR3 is CASSSPFGTGPSGNTIYF. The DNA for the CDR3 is TGTGCCAGCAGTTCCCCATTCGGGACAGGGCCCTCTGGAAACACCATATATTTT.

The CDR3 loop is CASSYGGVGEKLFF. CDR3 sequence (DNA): TGTGCCAGCAGTTACGGGGGGGTGGGTGAAAAACTGTTTTTT. The chain joins TRBV28 to TRBJ1-4; D is perhaps TRBD1 (5 bases). The germline V gene has CDR1 MDHEN and CDR2 SYDVKM. The V end was cut by 4 bases, the J end by 7 bases, with 13 bases between. The CDR3 runs 14 residues. The whole variable domain, remainder taken from reference TRBV28 and TRBJ1-4, is DVKVTQSSRYLVKRTGEKVFLECVQDMDHENMFWYRQDPGLGLRLIYFSYDVKMKEKGDIPEGYSVSREKKERFSLILESASTNQTSMYLCASSYGGVGEKLFFGSGTQLSVL.

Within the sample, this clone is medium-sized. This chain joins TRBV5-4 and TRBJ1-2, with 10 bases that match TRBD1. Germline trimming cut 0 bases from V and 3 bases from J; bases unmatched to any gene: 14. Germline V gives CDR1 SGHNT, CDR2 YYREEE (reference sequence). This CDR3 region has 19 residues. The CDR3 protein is CASSLGPDRGPQWDYGYTF. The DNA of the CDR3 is TGTGCCAGCAGCTTGGGACCTGACAGGGGGCCCCAATGGGACTATGGCTACACCTTC.

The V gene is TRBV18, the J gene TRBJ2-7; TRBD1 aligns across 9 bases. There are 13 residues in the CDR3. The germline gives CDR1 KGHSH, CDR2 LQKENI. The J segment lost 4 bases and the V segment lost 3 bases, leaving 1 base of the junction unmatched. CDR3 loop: CASSPGTGYEQYF. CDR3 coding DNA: TGTGCCAGCTCACCGGGGACAGGGTACGAGCAGTACTTC.

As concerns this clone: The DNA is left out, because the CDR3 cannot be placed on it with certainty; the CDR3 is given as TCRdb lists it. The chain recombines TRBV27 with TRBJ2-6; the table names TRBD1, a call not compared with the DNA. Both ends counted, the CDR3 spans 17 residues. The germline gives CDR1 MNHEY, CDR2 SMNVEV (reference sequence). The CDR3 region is CASSSSGQISGANVLTF.

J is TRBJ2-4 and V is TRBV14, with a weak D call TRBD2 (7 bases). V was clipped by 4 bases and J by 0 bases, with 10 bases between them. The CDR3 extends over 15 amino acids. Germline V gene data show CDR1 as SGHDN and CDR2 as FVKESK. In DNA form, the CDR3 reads TGTGCCAGCAGCCCCGGGGGGCTAGCCAAAAACATTCAGTACTTC. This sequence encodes CASSPGGLAKNIQYF. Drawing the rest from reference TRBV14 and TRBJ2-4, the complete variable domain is EAGVTQFPSHSVIEKGQTVTLRCDPISGHDNLYWYRRVMGKEIKFLLHFVKESKQDESGMPNNRFLAERTGGTYSTLKVQPAELEDSGVYFCASSPGGLAKNIQYFGAGTRLSVL.

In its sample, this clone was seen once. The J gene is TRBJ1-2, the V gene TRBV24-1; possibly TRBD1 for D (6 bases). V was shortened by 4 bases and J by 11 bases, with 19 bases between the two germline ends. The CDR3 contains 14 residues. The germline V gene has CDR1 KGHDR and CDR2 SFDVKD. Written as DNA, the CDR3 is TGTGCCACCAGTGACCCAGTACAGGGTGAGCGTTACACCTTC. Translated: CATSDPVQGERYTF.

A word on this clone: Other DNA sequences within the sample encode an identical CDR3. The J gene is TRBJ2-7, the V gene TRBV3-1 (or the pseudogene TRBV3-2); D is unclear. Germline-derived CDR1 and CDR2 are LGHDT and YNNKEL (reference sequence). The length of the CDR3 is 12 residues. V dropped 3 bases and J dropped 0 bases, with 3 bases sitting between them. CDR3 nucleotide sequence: TGTGCCAGCAGCCATTACTCCTACGAGCAGTACTTC. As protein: CASSHYSYEQYF.

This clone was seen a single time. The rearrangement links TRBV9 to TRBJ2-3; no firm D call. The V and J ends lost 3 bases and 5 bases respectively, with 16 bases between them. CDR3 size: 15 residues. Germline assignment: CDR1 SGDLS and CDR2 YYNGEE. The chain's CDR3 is CASSEIDKDEDTQYF. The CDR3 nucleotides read TGTGCCAGCAGCGAGATTGACAAGGATGAAGATACGCAGTATTTT.

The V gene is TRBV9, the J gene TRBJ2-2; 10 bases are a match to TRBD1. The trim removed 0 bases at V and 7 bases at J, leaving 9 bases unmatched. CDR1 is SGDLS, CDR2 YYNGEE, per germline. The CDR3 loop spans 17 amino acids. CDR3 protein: CASSVAGDRGRGGELFF. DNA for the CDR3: TGTGCCAGCAGCGTAGCGGGAGACAGGGGGCGAGGCGGGGAGCTGTTTTTT. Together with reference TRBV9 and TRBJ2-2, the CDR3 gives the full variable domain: DSGVTQTPKHLITATGQRVTLRCSPRSGDLSVYWYQQSLDQGLQFLIQYYNGEERAKGNILERFSAQQFPDLHSELNLSSLELGDSALYFCASSVAGDRGRGGELFFGEGSRLTVL.

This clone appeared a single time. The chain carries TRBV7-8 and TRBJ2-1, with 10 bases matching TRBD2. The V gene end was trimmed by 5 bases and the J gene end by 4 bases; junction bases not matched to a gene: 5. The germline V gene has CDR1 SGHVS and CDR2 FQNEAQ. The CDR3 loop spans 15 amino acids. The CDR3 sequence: CASSRGLAAYNEQFF. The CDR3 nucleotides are TGTGCCAGCAGCCGAGGACTAGCGGCTTACAATGAGCAGTTCTTC.

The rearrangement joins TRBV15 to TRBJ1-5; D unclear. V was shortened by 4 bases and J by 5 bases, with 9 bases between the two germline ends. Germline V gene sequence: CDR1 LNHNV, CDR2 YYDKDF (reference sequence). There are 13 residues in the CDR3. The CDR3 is CATSIEADQPQHF. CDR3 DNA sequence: TGTGCCACCAGCATAGAAGCCGATCAGCCCCAGCATTTT.

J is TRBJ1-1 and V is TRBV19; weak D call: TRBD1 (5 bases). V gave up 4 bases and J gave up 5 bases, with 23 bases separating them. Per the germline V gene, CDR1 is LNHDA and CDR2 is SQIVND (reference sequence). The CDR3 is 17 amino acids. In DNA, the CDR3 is TGTGCCAGTAGTACTAATGGGGCTCGAGGGCGGGGTACTGAAGCTTTCTTT. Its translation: CASSTNGARGRGTEAFF. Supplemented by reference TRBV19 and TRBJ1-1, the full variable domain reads DGGITQSPKYLFRKEGQNVTLSCEQNLNHDAMYWYRQDPGQGLRLIYYSQIVNDFQKGDIAEGYSVSREKKESFPLTVTSAQKNPTAFYLCASSTNGARGRGTEAFFGQGTRLTVV.

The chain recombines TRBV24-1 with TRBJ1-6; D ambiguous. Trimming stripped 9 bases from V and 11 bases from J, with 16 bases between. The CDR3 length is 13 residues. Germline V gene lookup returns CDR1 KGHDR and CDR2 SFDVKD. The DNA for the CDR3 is TGTGCCACCCGAGGCGGAGGAGATACACCCCTCCACTTT. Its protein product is CATRGGGDTPLHF.